This TCR beta chain originates from a study of identical twins. Broader study findings: For zero-insertion analyses, partial confounding could come from invariant MAIT and iNKT cells. Insertions were reduced in abundant cord blood beta clonotypes but not in memory repertoires. Conclusions were drawn cross-sectionally by statistical analysis, without following the same donors.

Between the trimmed V and J ends, which lost 3 bases and 5 bases, there was a span of 19 bases. Germline V gene sequence: CDR1 DFQATT, CDR2 SNEGSKA (reference sequence). CDR3 length: 15 residues. Each CDR3 protein is one row after TCRdb ran MiXCR on the 5' RACE reads. The table includes about 100,000 distinct CDR3 sequences, 5.9% detected once. As concerns this clonotype: Its target is not known.

All of the donors were Caucasians in good health. This TCR was sampled from a woman aged 45-65 years in good health. The chain joins TRBV20-1 to TRBJ2-5; maybe TRBD2 (6 bases). Sequencing input: memory T cells sorted from blood. The CDR3 loop reads CSARGGSADSETQYF. CDR3 sequence (DNA): TGCAGTGCTAGGGGGGGTAGCGCCGATTCGGAGACCCAGTACTTC.